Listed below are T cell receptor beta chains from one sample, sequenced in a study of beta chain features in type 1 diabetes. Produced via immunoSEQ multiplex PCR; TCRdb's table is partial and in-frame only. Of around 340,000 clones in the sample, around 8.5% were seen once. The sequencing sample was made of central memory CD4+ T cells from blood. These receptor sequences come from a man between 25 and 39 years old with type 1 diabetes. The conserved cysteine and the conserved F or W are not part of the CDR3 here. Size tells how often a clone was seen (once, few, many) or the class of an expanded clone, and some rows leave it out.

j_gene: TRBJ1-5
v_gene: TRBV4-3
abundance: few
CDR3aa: ASSQMDRGTPQH

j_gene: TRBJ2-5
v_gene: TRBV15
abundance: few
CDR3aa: ATSRGGDDYQTQY

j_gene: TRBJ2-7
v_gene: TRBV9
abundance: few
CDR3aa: ASSLGDGYEQY

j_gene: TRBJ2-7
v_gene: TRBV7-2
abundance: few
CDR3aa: ASSLGRTGGNEQY

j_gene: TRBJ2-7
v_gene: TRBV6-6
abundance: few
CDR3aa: ASRNGQNSYEQY

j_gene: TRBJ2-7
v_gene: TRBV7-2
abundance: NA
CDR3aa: ASSARRQGPDEQY

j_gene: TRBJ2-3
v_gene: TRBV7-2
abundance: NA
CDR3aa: ASSQGTSTDTQY

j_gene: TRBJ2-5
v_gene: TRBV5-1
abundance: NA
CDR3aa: ASSLAGQRLQETQY

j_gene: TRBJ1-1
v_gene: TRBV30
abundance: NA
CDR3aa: AWSVGTGNTEAF

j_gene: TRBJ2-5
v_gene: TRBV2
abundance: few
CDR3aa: ASSARLAEETQY

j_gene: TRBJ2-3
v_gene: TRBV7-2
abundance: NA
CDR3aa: ASSLRGATTDTQY

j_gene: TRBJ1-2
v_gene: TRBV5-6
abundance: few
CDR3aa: ASSLVGELSASYT

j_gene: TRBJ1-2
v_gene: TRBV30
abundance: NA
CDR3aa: AWTGGSGYGYT

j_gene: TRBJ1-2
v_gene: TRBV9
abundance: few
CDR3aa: ASSGARRTGLYGYT

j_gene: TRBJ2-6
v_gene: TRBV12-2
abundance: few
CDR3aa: ASRFDPGKANVLT

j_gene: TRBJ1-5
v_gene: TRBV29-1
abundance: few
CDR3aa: SVADRGLNQPQH